One sample yielded the 13 T cell receptor beta chains listed below, sequenced in a study of radiation and T cells in renal cell carcinoma. Time point specified: baseline pretreatment blood. The treatment: 15 Gy SBRT to primary tumor, nephrectomy 4 weeks later. Here immunoSEQ multiplex PCR was the method, and the copy in TCRdb shows in-frame clones only, minus some. The data show 20,000 to 25,000 clones, roughly 80% seen once. Sequenced here: blood, sampled from a patient whose treatment included radiotherapy and nephrectomy. All receptors come from a man between 60 and 70 years old with renal cell carcinoma.

The J gene is TRBJ2-3, the V gene TRBV18; 9 bases are a match to TRBD2. V dropped 1 base and J dropped 2; count of bases not matched to a gene: 7. CDR3 length: 17 residues. Germline CDR1 and CDR2: KGHSH and LQKENI. CDR3 sequence reads: CASSPQLAGGVTDTQYF. For the CDR3, the DNA is TGTGCCAGCTCACCACAGTTGGCGGGAGGGGTCACAGATACGCAGTATTTT.

The rearrangement uses TRBV4-3 and TRBJ2-3; 9 bases match TRBD1. The V gene's germline CDR1 is LGHNA and CDR2 YSLEER. J was trimmed by 5 bases and V by 2 bases; bases with no gene match: 20. This CDR3 comprises 20 residues. CDR3 nucleotides: TGCGCCAGCAGCCAAAAGATGGGGCCTCCCGGGACAGGGTATGGAGATACGCAGTATTTT. Translating it yields CASSQKMGPPGTGYGDTQYF.

This rearrangement joins TRBV5-1 to TRBJ2-5, with D perhaps TRBD1 (6 bases). V lost 0 bases to trimming and J lost 5 bases, with 14 bases between them. The germline gives CDR1 SGHRS, CDR2 YFSETQ. The CDR3 has 15 amino acids. This CDR3 is CASSLGPRGWETQYF. CDR3 bases: TGCGCCAGCAGCTTGGGGCCCAGGGGTTGGGAGACCCAGTACTTC.

This sequence joins TRBV29-1 and TRBJ1-1; no clear D. The ends were cut back, 4 bases at V and 1 base at J, with 10 bases in the middle. This CDR3 comprises 13 residues. CDR1 and CDR2 from the germline V gene are SQVTM and ANQGSEA. Here the CDR3 reads CSVGGRENTEAFF. The CDR3 DNA reads as TGCAGCGTTGGAGGCAGAGAGAACACTGAAGCTTTCTTT.

The J gene is TRBJ2-2, the V gene TRBV5-4, with no clear D. Germline V gene data show CDR1 as SGHNT and CDR2 as YYREEE (reference sequence). The CDR3 is 14 amino acids. V gave up 4 bases and J gave up 8 bases, with 15 bases separating them. The DNA of the CDR3 is TGTGCCAGCAGCCCGACTCCTCCGAGAGGGGAGCTGTTTTTT. Its translation is CASSPTPPRGELFF. Filled out from reference TRBV5-4 and TRBJ2-2, the complete variable domain reads ETGVTQSPTHLIKTRGQQVTLRCSSQSGHNTVSWYQQALGQGPQFIFQYYREEENGRGNFPPRFSGLQFPNYSSELNVNALELDDSALYLCASSPTPPRGELFFGEGSRLTVL.

The V and J genes are TRBV9 and TRBJ2-5, with 12 positions matching TRBD2. With 0 bases clipped from V and 5 bases from J, the junction kept 2 bases outside the gene matches. CDR3 length: 15 residues. The V gene's germline CDR1 is SGDLS and CDR2 YYNGEE. This CDR3 is CASSVAGTSGETQYF. The DNA of the CDR3 is TGTGCCAGCAGCGTAGCCGGGACTAGCGGGGAGACCCAGTACTTC.

This clone is a singleton in its sample. The J gene is TRBJ2-7, the V gene TRBV28, with 11 bases fitting TRBD2. The CDR3 covers 17 residues. Trimming removed 4 bases from V and 4 bases from J; junction bases left unmatched: 12. Germline V lookup: CDR1 MDHEN, CDR2 SYDVKM. The DNA of the CDR3 is TGTGCCAGCAGTTGGACAACTAGCGGGAGCACAAGATACGAGCAGTACTTC. As protein: CASSWTTSGSTRYEQYF.

This clone appeared a few times. The rearrangement uses TRBV6-1 and TRBJ2-7; perhaps TRBD2 as D (5 bases). V shed 8 bases and J shed 0 bases, with 17 bases lying between them. Germline V gene sequence: CDR1 MNHNS, CDR2 SASEGT. The CDR3 contains 15 residues. The CDR3 spells CASCWSGQDSYEQYF. The CDR3 DNA follows: TGTGCCAGCTGCTGGAGCGGTCAAGACTCCTACGAGCAGTACTTC.

Note on this clone: The same CDR3 is also encoded by other DNA sequences in this sample. The rearrangement links TRBV18 to TRBJ2-1; 10 nucleotides align to TRBD2. V lost 5 bases, J lost 5 bases, and 3 bases stayed unmatched. The CDR3 sequence is 14 residues long. The V gene's germline CDR1 is KGHSH and CDR2 LQKENI. The CDR3 DNA follows: TGTGCCAGCTCAAGTACTAGCGGGAACAATGAGCAGTTCTTC. This encodes CASSSTSGNNEQFF.

V and J are TRBV5-1 and TRBJ2-3; 7 nucleotides agree with TRBD2. J lost 4 bases, V lost 2 bases, and 10 bases had no gene match. The V gene's germline CDR1 is SGHRS and CDR2 YFSETQ. The CDR3 contains 16 residues. The chain's CDR3 is CASSFGRERGADTQYF. The CDR3 coding sequence is TGCGCCAGCAGCTTCGGGCGGGAGAGAGGGGCAGATACGCAGTATTTT.

V gene TRBV18 combines with J gene TRBJ1-2; 8 bases map to TRBD1. V dropped 6 bases and J dropped 0; count of bases not matched to a gene: 12. Germline V gene sequence: CDR1 KGHSH, CDR2 LQKENI. The length of the CDR3 is 17 residues. CDR3 sequence reads: CASSPDRDPISNYGYTF. CDR3 in DNA: TGTGCCAGCTCGCCGGACAGGGACCCAATTTCTAACTATGGCTACACCTTC.

This clone was seen more than once but under ten times. It may be a read error: a sequence one base away is much more abundant. Other nucleotide sequences in the sample specify the same CDR3. J is TRBJ2-7 and V is TRBV7-6; D perhaps matches TRBD2 (6 bases). Trimming pared 5 bases from V and 3 bases from J, leaving 11 bases between. The CDR3 sequence is 13 residues long. Germline V gives CDR1 SGHVS, CDR2 FNYEAQ. Here the CDR3 reads CASSAGPNYEQYF. CDR3 bases: TGTGCCAGCAGCGCGGGACCAAACTACGAGCAGTACTTC.

This clone was counted a single time. Here the CDR3 reads CASSLEGTVQETQYF. The CDR3 DNA reads TGTGCCAGCAGCTTAGAGGGGACAGTCCAAGAGACCCAGTACTTC. The chain has TRBV7-9 and TRBJ2-5; 7 bases map to TRBD1. Germline loops: CDR1 SEHNR, CDR2 FQNEAQ (reference sequence). The CDR3 has 15 amino acids. Trimming at V came to 1 base and at J to 1 base, leaving 3 bases not matched to a gene.